The entry that follows covers one TCR beta chain sequence. Its target antigen remains unknown. Base qualities are not recorded, but no much larger clone differs from it by a single base. This record belongs to a study of identical twins (dated by TCRdb to about 2016). About the study as a whole: To test whether fetal clonotypes persist, the study used deep sequencing on TCR alpha and beta repertoires from monozygotic twins, unrelated adults of various ages, and cord blood. Replicate twin experiments were performed at different times using different library preparation protocols to rule out contamination.

General findings and caveats noted by the study authors: A weaker excess of twin sharing was found in beta out-of-frame sequences because the signal-to-noise ratio was lowered by fewer shared sequences. Out-of-frame TCR alpha sequences shared between twins showed an excess of low generation-probability sequences compared with coincidental sharing between unrelated individuals. Invariant T cells such as MAIT and iNKT could partly confound zero-insertion analyses, although diverse VJ usage argued against such confounding for most clonotypes. Fewer insertions were carried by abundant cord blood beta clonotypes, a similar but weaker trend appeared in young adult naive repertoires, and no such trend appeared in memory repertoires. Conclusions relied on cross-sectional statistical analysis, since the same donors could not be followed over many years. In monozygotic twins, out-of-frame TCR alpha sharing was systematically underestimated by recombination models, although the models agreed with sharing between unrelated individuals.

All donors were healthy Caucasians. The library was built by means of 5' RACE. Sequencing relied on an Illumina HiSeq 2000. A universal primer binding site was introduced by template switching, and a unique molecular identifier was present in the final cDNA, enabling accurate counting of TCR cDNA molecules. Specific primers in the conserved constant-segment region were used to synthesize first-strand cDNA for the TCR alpha and beta chains. To control for contamination, every cDNA library was double barcoded, receiving both a SMART-Mk sample barcode and Illumina barcodes. TruSeq adapter sequences along with Illumina sample barcodes were introduced in two successive PCR steps. TCR alpha and beta cDNA libraries were sequenced on the Illumina HiSeq platform with custom primers. On the study's bioinformatics: MiGEC was used to process raw reads and extract unique molecular identifiers, and MiXCR was used to find CDR3 positions. For each individual, recombination models were inferred using an EM algorithm with the repgenHMM and IGoR tools. The tcR package in R was used for shared clonotype analysis, with sharing normalized by the product of cloneset sizes. To study raw recombination free of thymic and clonal selection effects, out-of-frame nonproductive sequences were analyzed. TCRdb cleaned the public reads at Q25 with fastp, built clones with MiXCR and kept in-frame beta chains. Here each entry gathers all rows of one CDR3 protein and keeps the most common genes and DNA. These V and J calls derive from TCRdb rather than the authors' analysis. The sample table lists 1.5 million or so distinct CDR3 sequences, about 32% of them with a count of one. The ten biggest clones cover 0.25% to 0.3% of the sample.

V is clipped by 3 bases and J by 1 base, and the sequence between their germline boundaries is 15 bases long. Reading the germline V gene gives CDR1 SGHRS and CDR2 YFSETQ. The CDR3 goes from the cysteine to the phenylalanine over 16 residues. Just CDR3 DNA is preserved here, 48 bases in frame from base 1. The sample comprised cord blood. The V gene is TRBV5-1 and the J gene is TRBJ2-3; TRBD1 is a possible D gene, resting on 6 matching bases. The sequence was obtained from a newborn girl in good health. The nucleotide sequence is given as TGCGCCAGCAGCTGGGGAACAGGGTCGGGCACAGATACGCAGTATTTT. This gives the protein CASSWGTGSGTDTQYF.